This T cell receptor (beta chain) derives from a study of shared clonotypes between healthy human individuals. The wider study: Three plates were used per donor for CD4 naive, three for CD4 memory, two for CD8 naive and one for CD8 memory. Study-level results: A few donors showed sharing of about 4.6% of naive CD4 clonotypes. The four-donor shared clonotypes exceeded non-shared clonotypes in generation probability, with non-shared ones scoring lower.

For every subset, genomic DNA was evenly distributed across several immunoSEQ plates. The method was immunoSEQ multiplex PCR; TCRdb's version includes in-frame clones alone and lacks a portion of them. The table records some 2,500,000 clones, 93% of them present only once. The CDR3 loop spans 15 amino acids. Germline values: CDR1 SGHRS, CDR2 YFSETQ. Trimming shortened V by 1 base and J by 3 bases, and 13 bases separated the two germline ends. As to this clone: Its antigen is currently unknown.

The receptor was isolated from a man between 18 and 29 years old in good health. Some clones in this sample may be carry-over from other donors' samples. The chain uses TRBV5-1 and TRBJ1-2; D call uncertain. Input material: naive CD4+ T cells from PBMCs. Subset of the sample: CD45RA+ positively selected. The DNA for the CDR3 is TGCGCCAGCAGCTTGACCGGGGTGAAGGACTATGGCTACACCTTC. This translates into CASSLTGVKDYGYTF.